This section outlines one T cell receptor beta chain sequence together with its context. The data were taken from a study of Ad26.COV2.S vaccination and SARS-CoV-2 variants. TCRdb's copy holds only in-frame clones and misses some; the assay was immunoSEQ multiplex PCR. This table holds about 350,000 clones, roughly 81% found once. Treatment defined: around 19 received Ad26.COV2.S at low or high dose, single or two shots; about five received placebo; per-sample allocation not given. Day 63 after the first vaccine or placebo injection was the time point for sampling. This TCR came from a person aged 18-65 years who received the Ad26.COV2.S COVID-19 vaccine or a placebo. The sample consisted of peripheral blood, taken in a trial of Ad26.COV2.S vaccine versus placebo.

The CDR3 here is CASSQTASSYNEQFF. The CDR3 bases are TGTGCCAGCAGTCAGACAGCTAGCTCCTACAATGAGCAGTTCTTC. The chain uses TRBV6-6 and TRBJ2-1, with D possibly being TRBD1 (5 bases). This CDR3 comprises 15 residues. Germline V gene lookup returns CDR1 MNHNY and CDR2 SVGAGI (reference sequence). V was trimmed by 5 bases and J by 0 bases, leaving 11 bases between them.